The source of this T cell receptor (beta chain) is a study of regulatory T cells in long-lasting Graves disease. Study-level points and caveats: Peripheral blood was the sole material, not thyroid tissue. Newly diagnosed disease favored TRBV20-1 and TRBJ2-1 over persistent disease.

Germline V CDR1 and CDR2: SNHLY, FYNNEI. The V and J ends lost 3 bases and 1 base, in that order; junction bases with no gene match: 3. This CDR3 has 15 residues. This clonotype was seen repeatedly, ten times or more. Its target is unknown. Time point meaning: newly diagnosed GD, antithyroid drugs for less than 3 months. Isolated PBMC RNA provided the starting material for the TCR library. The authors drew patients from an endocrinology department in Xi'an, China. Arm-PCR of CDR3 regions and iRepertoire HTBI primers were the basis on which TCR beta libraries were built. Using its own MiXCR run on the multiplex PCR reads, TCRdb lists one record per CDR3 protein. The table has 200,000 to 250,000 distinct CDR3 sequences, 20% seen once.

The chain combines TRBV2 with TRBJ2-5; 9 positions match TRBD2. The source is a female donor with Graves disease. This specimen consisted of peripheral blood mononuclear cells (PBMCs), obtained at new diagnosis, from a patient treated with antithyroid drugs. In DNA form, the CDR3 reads TGTGCCAGCAGTGATAATAGCGGGAGCCAAGAGACCCAGTACTTC. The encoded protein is CASSDNSGSQETQYF.